Each of the 19 T cell receptor beta chains below was sequenced from the same sample in a study of blood T cell repertoires in COVID-19. The repertoire was sequenced with immunoSEQ multiplex PCR; TCRdb's copy has only in-frame clones and lacks some. The table lists 500,000 to 600,000 clones, roughly nine tenths of them singletons. Sample: peripheral blood. These receptors were collected from a woman aged 50 to 65 with COVID-19, enrolled during active disease.

V and J are TRBV5-1 and TRBJ1-2, with 7 bases identical to TRBD1. The CDR3 is 15 amino acids. Germline CDR1 reads SGHRS; CDR2 reads YFSETQ. Trimming removed 4 bases from V and 1 base from J; junction bases left unmatched: 7. CDR3 region: CASSPTGQSNYGYTF. CDR3 in DNA: TGCGCCAGCAGCCCCACGGGACAGAGTAACTATGGCTACACCTTC.

This chain joins TRBV5-4 and TRBJ1-1, with a tentative D call TRBD1 (5 bases). The CDR3 sequence is 13 residues long. Trimming shortened V by 4 bases and J by 11 bases, and 18 bases separated the two germline ends. The germline V gene has CDR1 SGHNT and CDR2 YYREEE (reference sequence). CDR3 loop: CASSPADGTLAFF. The CDR3 nucleotides are TGTGCCAGCAGCCCGGCGGACGGGACTTTGGCTTTCTTT.

This chain uses TRBV6-7 with TRBJ2-3, with 10 bases aligning to TRBD1. TRBV6-7 is classed as an ORF, of uncertain function. V shed 0 bases, J shed 2 bases, and the junction held 11 bases outside the gene matches. This CDR3 has 19 residues. CDR3 DNA sequence: TGTGCCAGCAGTTACTCGACCCGGGACAGGGGACTCGACACAGATACGCAGTATTTT. Amino acid sequence: CASSYSTRDRGLDTDTQYF.

The V gene is TRBV11-3, the J gene TRBJ2-1; D is possibly TRBD2 (5 bases). The CDR3 is 15 amino acids. Germline loops: CDR1 SGHNT, CDR2 YENEEA. V lost 4 bases to trimming and J lost 0 bases, with 10 bases between them. In DNA form, the CDR3 reads TGTGCCAGCAGCTCGGAGCGGAGCTCCTACAATGAGCAGTTCTTC. The encoded protein is CASSSERSSYNEQFF.

The rearrangement links TRBV6-5 to TRBJ1-1; no definite D call. Per germline, CDR1 MNHEY and CDR2 SVGAGI. CDR3 length: 15 residues. Trimming shortened V by 7 bases and J by 1 base, and 16 bases separated the two germline ends. The CDR3, as DNA: TGTGCCAGCACCCCGTCGGAAGCGGGGAACACTGAAGCTTTCTTT. It yields the protein CASTPSEAGNTEAFF.

The chain is built from TRBV7-2 and TRBJ1-3, with 7 bases that match TRBD1. Trimming removed 8 bases from V and 0 bases from J; junction bases left unmatched: 7. Germline lookup yields CDR1 SGHTA and CDR2 FQGNSA. This CDR3 has 15 amino acids. The CDR3 DNA reads as TGTGCCAGCGGCAGGGGGTCAGGCTCTGGAAACACCATATATTTT. Residues: CASGRGSGSGNTIYF.

The chain employs TRBV7-9 and TRBJ1-4, with D unclear. The CDR3 covers 14 residues. Trimming took 2 bases from V and 8 from J, leaving 12 bases between them. Germline loops: CDR1 SEHNR, CDR2 FQNEAQ (reference sequence). The CDR3 is CASSLSGRGEKLFF. The CDR3 coding sequence is TGTGCCAGCAGCTTATCAGGCCGTGGGGAAAAACTGTTTTTT.

The chain joins TRBV3-1 (or the pseudogene TRBV3-2) to TRBJ1-2, with D perhaps TRBD1 (5 bases). CDR1 is LGHDT and CDR2 is YNNKEL in the germline V gene (reference sequence). CDR3 length: 14 amino acids. Trimming took off 1 base at V and 4 bases at J, with 10 bases between the two ends. CDR3 nucleotides: TGTGCCAGCAGCCAAGGACGGACAAGCTATGGCTACACCTTC. Amino acids: CASSQGRTSYGYTF.

The table lists this clone with a count of one. V gene TRBV25-1 combines with J gene TRBJ2-2; weak D call: TRBD1 (6 bases). Per the germline V gene, CDR1 is MGHDK and CDR2 is SYGVNS. The CDR3 has 16 residues. Trimming stripped 0 bases from V and 1 base from J, with 9 bases between. In nucleotides, the CDR3 is TGTGCCAGCAGTGAATATAAGGGGGTGAACACCGGGGAGCTGTTTTTT. This codes for CASSEYKGVNTGELFF. The full variable domain, completed using reference TRBV25-1 and TRBJ2-2, is EADIYQTPRYLVIGTGKKITLECSQTMGHDKMYWYQQDPGMELHLIHYSYGVNSTEKGDLSSESTVSRIRTEHFPLTLESARPSHTSQYLCASSEYKGVNTGELFFGEGSRLTVL.

This chain connects TRBV2 to TRBJ2-3, with 9 bases matching TRBD1. The CDR3 sequence is 14 residues long. Germline CDR1 is SNHLY and CDR2 is FYNNEI. The V gene end was trimmed by 6 bases and the J gene end by 1 base; junction bases not matched to a gene: 2. The CDR3 loop reads CASRRTGGTDTQYF. CDR3 DNA: TGTGCCAGCAGGCGGACAGGGGGCACAGATACGCAGTATTTT. Complete variable domain (other parts from reference TRBV2 and TRBJ2-3): EPEVTQTPSHQVTQMGQEVILRCVPISNHLYFYWYRQILGQKVEFLVSFYNNEISEKSEIFDDQFSVERPDGSNFTLKIRSTKLEDSAMYFCASRRTGGTDTQYFGPGTRLTVL.

The chain recombines TRBV5-1 with TRBJ1-1; 7 bases match TRBD1. Germline CDR1 and CDR2: SGHRS and YFSETQ. This CDR3 region has 13 residues. J gave up 4 bases and V 1 base, and 1 base lay outside the gene matches. The CDR3 sequence is CASSLQGGTEAFF. CDR3 bases: TGCGCCAGCAGCTTGCAGGGGGGCACTGAAGCTTTCTTT. The full variable domain, its missing parts supplied by reference TRBV5-1 and TRBJ1-1, is KAGVTQTPRYLIKTRGQQVTLSCSPISGHRSVSWYQQTPGQGLQFLFEYFSETQRNKGNFPGRFSGRQFSNSRSEMNVSTLELGDSALYLCASSLQGGTEAFFGQGTRLTVV.

The chain uses TRBV5-1 and TRBJ1-2; 9 nucleotides line up with TRBD1. Per the germline V gene, CDR1 is SGHRS and CDR2 is YFSETQ. The CDR3 is made up of 16 amino acids. V lost 0 bases and J lost 3; bases outside the gene matches: 6. CDR3 sequence reads: CASSLDWTGVDYGYTF. In DNA form, the CDR3 reads TGCGCCAGCAGCTTGGATTGGACAGGGGTCGACTATGGCTACACCTTC.

The chain joins TRBV5-1 to TRBJ1-6; D call uncertain. Trimming shortened V by 0 bases and J by 9 bases, and 13 bases separated the two germline ends. Germline V gene sequence: CDR1 SGHRS, CDR2 YFSETQ. CDR3 size: 15 residues. Written as DNA, the CDR3 is TGCGCCAGCAGCTTGGGTTTTCCAGAGGGTTCACCCCTCCACTTT. Amino acid sequence: CASSLGFPEGSPLHF.

The chain links TRBV6-1 to TRBJ2-7, with unresolved D. Trimming took 3 bases from V and 5 from J, leaving 11 bases between them. The CDR3 has 13 amino acids. CDR1 MNHNS and CDR2 SASEGT come from the germline V gene. CDR3 in DNA: TGTGCCAGCAGTGATTCCCCCCTTGACGAGCAGTACTTC. It is translated as CASSDSPLDEQYF.

This sequence joins TRBV6-4 and TRBJ1-6; a weak D match, TRBD1 (5 bases). Germline loops: CDR1 MRHNA, CDR2 SNTAGT. Trimming stripped 2 bases from V and 7 bases from J, with 6 bases between. This CDR3 is 13 amino acids long. CDR3 in amino acids: CASSDTGNSPLHF. The CDR3 nucleotides read TGTGCCAGCAGTGACACAGGAAATTCACCCCTCCACTTT.

V is TRBV19 and J is TRBJ2-1; 7 nucleotides align to TRBD2. There are 13 residues in the CDR3. V was clipped by 3 bases and J by 4 bases; unmatched bases: 0. The V gene's germline CDR1 is LNHDA and CDR2 SQIVND (reference sequence). This chain's CDR3 is CASSMGLYNEQFF. The CDR3 nucleotides read TGTGCCAGTAGTATGGGACTATACAATGAGCAGTTCTTC.

The rearrangement uses TRBV5-6 and TRBJ1-2; 9 nucleotides match TRBD1. Trimming cost V 4 bases and J 4 bases; bases outside gene matches: 8. This CDR3 has 15 residues. Looked up from germline, CDR1 is SGHDT and CDR2 is YYEEEE. In nucleotides, the CDR3 is TGTGCCAGCAGCCCGGACAGGGGCTTGGGCTATGGCTACACCTTC. Amino acid sequence: CASSPDRGLGYGYTF.

This clone was seen just once. V gene TRBV9 combines with J gene TRBJ2-1; D may be TRBD2 (6 bases). V lost 3 bases and J lost 10, with 20 bases in between. Germline V gene data show CDR1 as SGDLS and CDR2 as YYNGEE. There are 15 residues in the CDR3. The CDR3 DNA is TGTGCCAGCAGCGCCGGGACTCTGGATCCCCGGGAGCAGTTCTTC. Amino acids: CASSAGTLDPREQFF.

This clone was observed once. The rearrangement links TRBV19 to TRBJ1-1, with TRBD1 identical over 7 bases. After removal of 8 bases from V and 2 bases from J, the junction contained 8 bases not matched to a gene. Germline CDR1 reads LNHDA; CDR2 reads SQIVND (reference sequence). The CDR3 runs 14 residues. DNA of the CDR3: TGTGCCAGTGGGGACGACAGGGTAAACACTGAAGCTTTCTTT. Translating it yields CASGDDRVNTEAFF.